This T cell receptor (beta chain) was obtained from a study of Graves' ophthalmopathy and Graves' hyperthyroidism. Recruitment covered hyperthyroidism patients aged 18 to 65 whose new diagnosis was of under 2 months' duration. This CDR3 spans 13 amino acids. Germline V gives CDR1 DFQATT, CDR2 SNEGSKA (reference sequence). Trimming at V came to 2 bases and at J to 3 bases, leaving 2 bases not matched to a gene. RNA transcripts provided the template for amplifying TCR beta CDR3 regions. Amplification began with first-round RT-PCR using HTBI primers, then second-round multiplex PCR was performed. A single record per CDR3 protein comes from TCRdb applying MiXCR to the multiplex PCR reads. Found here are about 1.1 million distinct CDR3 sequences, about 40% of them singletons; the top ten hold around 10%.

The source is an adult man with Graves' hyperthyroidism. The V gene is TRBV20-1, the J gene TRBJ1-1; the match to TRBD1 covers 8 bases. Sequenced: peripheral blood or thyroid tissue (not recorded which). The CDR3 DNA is TGCAGTGCTAGATTACAGGGGGACACTGAAGCTTTCTTT. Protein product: CSARLQGDTEAFF.